This TCR beta chain was identified in a study of T cell repertoires in MIS-A myocarditis (dated by TCRdb to the early 2020s). The QIAamp DNA FFPE kit was used to extract genomic DNA from formalin-fixed paraffin-embedded autopsy tissue. The CDR3 numbers 14 residues from cysteine through phenylalanine. Of the read, only the CDR3 DNA is kept; its 42 bases are in frame from base 1. V lost 3 bases and J lost 4 bases; the stretch between them is 12 bases long. Sequences MDHEN (CDR1) and SYDVKM (CDR2) are obtained from the germline V gene. In regard to this clone: What this receptor recognizes is not known. Base qualities were left out, and no much larger clone turns up one base away.

Amplification of TCRbeta CDR3 regions relied on the immunoSEQ bias-controlled multiplex PCR, followed by high-throughput sequencing. On the authors' methods: The immunoSEQ vendor pipeline collapsed and filtered CDR3 sequences to measure the abundance and frequency of each unique TCRbeta CDR3. Dominant CDR3 amino acid sequences were clustered with SARS-CoV-2-specific ImmuneCODE TCRbeta sequences by CD-HIT using a 90% global sequence identity threshold. Clones at frequencies from 0.1 to 1 were categorized as hyperexpanded, and clones at frequencies from 0.01 to 0.1 were categorized as large. The CDR3 amino acid sequences and the V and J gene assignments of the dominant clones were confirmed with MiXCR. The R stringdist package was used to calculate Levenshtein distances between the patient clonotypes and the ImmuneCODE hits. Not all clones reach the TCRdb copy of this immuneACCESS table, which keeps in-frame sequences only. Checked studies attribute under half of the gap to unresolved V genes and leave the rest unexplained. The V and J calls and clone size come from that table; D and trimming were worked out from the DNA. The sample data list more than 9,000 clones, and around 89% of these were observed just once. Approximately 1.9% of the sample comes from the top ten.

The TCR was taken from a man aged 18 to 29 with fulminant myocarditis from multisystem inflammatory syndrome in adults (MIS-A) after COVID-19. The source material was thoracic lymph node tissue obtained at autopsy. The rearrangement combines TRBV28 with TRBJ1-1, with the D gene not confidently named. This receptor has the CDR3 CASSFRGWSTEAFF. The base sequence is TGTGCCAGCAGTTTCCGCGGCTGGAGCACTGAAGCTTTCTTT.